This T cell receptor (beta chain) was sequenced during a study of T cell repertoires in cytomegalovirus infection (dated by TCRdb to between 2019 and 2020). About the study as a whole: The peptide stimulations were aimed at well-studied HLA-B-restricted epitopes as well as recently identified HLA-C-restricted CMV epitopes, whose presentation resists viral immunomodulation. Donor HLA type was relevant to the analysis, because carriage of CMV infection together with the matching HLA type was indicated by public TCR beta signatures.

For sequencing, an Illumina HiSeq 1500 was employed. TCRdb handled the public reads itself, with Q25 trimming in fastp and clone calling in MiXCR, and kept productive beta chains. One record per CDR3 amino acid sequence lists the most common genes and DNA. The sample profile shows about 920,000 distinct CDR3 sequences; more than 25% of them were found once. The ten most abundant clones make up more than 12% of the sample. Here V drops 4 bases and J drops 6 bases, and the junction holds 11 bases not matched to any gene. Looking up the germline V gene (reference sequence) yields CDR1 SEHNR and CDR2 FQNEAQ. From cysteine to phenylalanine, the CDR3 is 16 amino acids long. The retained sequence is limited to the CDR3, 48 bases, with the frame set at the first base. What the study reported, not specific to this receptor: Carriers of CMV infection plus the relevant HLA type were discriminated by the cumulative frequency of public TCR beta family members in the study cohort and in an independent roughly 370-donor cohort. The ex vivo response was dominated by HLA-C-restricted CMV-specific TCR beta clonotypes, which also provided the single most frequent clonotype in two of eight donors.

The treatment or condition label corresponds to: in vitro stimulation with specific CMV peptide epitopes to enrich CMV-specific T cells. Only a few counts were recorded for this clonotype. Its antigen is still unknown. Base qualities are not provided; no much larger clone lies one nucleotide away. The origin of this receptor is a human donor in good health (CMV status not recorded). Some clones in this sample may be carry-over from other donors' samples. The specimen comprised cultured CD8+ T cells from PBMCs, sampled from culture after CMV antigen stimulation. The sequence is built from TRBV7-9 and TRBJ2-3; TRBD1 aligns with 9 central bases. The DNA reads TGTGCCAGCAGCTCGGAAGGGACAGGGAGGAGGGATACGCAGTATTTT. Its protein reads: CASSSEGTGRRDTQYF. The full variable domain, with segments outside the CDR3 supplied by the reference TRBV7-9 and TRBJ2-3 proteins, appears as DTGVSQNPRHKITKRGQNVTFRCDPISEHNRLYWYRQTLGQGPEFLTYFQNEAQLEKSRLLSDRFSAERPKGSFSTLEIQRTEQGDSAMYLCASSSEGTGRRDTQYFGPGTRLTVL.